What follows is one TCR beta chain and its context. The antigen this receptor binds is unknown. No much larger clonotype is one base removed from it; base qualities were not supplied. Libraries were built with the immunoSEQ multiplex PCR assay. TCRdb holds this immuneACCESS table with in-frame rearrangements only. Some clones are missing; in checked studies, unresolved V genes explain under half, and the rest has no known cause. For this sample the table gives some 140,000 clones, of which 70% to 90% were detected only once. Roughly 8.7% of the sample goes to the ten largest clones. The data derive from a study of control samples from healthy donors and cancer patients (TCRdb year 2020). Here V drops 0 bases and J drops 3 bases, and the junction holds 8 bases not matched to any gene. The CDR3 goes from the cysteine to the phenylalanine over 17 residues. Just the 51-base CDR3 DNA is kept, in frame starting at base 1. The germline V gene supplies CDR1 LGHNA and CDR2 YNFKEQ.

The material sequenced was blood. The clonotype comes from a woman in her twenties or thirties in good health. The sequence joins TRBV4-2 to TRBJ1-5, with TRBD1 matching 7 junction bases. CDR3 protein: CASSQDFGTVLNQPQHF. In nucleotide form, the sequence is TGTGCCAGCAGCCAAGACTTCGGGACAGTACTCAATCAGCCCCAGCATTTT.